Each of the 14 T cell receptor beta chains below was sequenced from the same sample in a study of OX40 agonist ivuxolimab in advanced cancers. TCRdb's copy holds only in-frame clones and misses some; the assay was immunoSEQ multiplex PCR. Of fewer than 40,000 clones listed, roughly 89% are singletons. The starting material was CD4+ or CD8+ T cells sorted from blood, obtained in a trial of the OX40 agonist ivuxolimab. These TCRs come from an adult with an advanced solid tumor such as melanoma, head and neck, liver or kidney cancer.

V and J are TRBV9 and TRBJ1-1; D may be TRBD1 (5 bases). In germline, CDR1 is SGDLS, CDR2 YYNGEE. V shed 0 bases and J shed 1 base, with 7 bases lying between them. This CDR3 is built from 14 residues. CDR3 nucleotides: TGTGCCAGCAGCGTAGGACAGCAGAACACTGAAGCTTTCTTT. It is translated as CASSVGQQNTEAFF.

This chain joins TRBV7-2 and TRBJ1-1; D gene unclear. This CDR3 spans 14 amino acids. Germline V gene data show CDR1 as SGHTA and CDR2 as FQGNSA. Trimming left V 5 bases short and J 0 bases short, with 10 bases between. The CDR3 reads CASSPGVMNTEAFF. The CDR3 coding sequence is TGTGCCAGCAGCCCAGGAGTCATGAACACTGAAGCTTTCTTT.

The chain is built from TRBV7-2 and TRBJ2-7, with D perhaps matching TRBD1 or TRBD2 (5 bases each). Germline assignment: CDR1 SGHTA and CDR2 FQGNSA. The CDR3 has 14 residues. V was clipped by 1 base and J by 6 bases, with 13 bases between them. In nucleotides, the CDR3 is TGTGCCAGCAGCTTAGGACTGTTCGGGACCGAGCAGTACTTC. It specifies CASSLGLFGTEQYF.

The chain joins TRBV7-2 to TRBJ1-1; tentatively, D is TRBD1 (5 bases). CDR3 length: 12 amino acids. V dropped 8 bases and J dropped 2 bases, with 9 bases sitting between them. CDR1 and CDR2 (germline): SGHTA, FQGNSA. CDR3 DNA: TGTGCCAGCGGGACGGGTAACACTGAAGCTTTCTTT. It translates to CASGTGNTEAFF.

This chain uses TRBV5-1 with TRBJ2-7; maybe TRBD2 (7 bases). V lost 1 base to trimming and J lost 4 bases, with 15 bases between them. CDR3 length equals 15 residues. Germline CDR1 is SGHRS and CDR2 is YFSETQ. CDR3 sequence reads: CASSLTGGDLYEQYF. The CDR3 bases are TGCGCCAGCAGCTTGACGGGGGGCGATCTTTACGAGCAGTACTTC.

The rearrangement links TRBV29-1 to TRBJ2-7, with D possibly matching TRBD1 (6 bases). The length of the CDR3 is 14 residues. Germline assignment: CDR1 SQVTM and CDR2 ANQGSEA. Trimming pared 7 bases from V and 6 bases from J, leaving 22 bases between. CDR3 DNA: TGCAGCGCCCGGGACACCCTACCCGCGGTCGAGCAGTACTTC. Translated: CSARDTLPAVEQYF.

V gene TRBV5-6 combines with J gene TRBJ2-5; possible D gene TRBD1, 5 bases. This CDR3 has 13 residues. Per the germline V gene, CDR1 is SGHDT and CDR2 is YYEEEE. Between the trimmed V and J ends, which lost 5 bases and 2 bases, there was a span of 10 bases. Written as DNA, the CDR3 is TGTGCCAGCAGTAGGGGATTTCAAGAGACCCAGTACTTC. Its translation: CASSRGFQETQYF.

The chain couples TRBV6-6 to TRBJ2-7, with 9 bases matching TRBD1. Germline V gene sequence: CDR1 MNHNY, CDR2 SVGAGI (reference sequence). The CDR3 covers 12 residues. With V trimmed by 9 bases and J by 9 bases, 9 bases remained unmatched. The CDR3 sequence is CASGTGTFGQYF. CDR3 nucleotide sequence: TGTGCCAGTGGGACAGGGACGTTCGGGCAGTACTTC.

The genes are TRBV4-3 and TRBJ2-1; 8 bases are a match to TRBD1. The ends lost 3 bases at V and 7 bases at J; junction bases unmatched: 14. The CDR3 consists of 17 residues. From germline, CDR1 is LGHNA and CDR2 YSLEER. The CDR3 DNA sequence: TGCGCCAGCAGCCAGGCCACAGGGGGTGGACGTAGGAATGAGCAGTTCTTC. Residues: CASSQATGGGRRNEQFF.

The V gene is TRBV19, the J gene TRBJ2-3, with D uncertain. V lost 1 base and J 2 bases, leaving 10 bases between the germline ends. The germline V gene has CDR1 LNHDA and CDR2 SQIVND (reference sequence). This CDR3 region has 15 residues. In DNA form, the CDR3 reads TGTGCCAGTAGTATAGCTTCCGGGCCCACAGATACGCAGTATTTT. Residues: CASSIASGPTDTQYF.

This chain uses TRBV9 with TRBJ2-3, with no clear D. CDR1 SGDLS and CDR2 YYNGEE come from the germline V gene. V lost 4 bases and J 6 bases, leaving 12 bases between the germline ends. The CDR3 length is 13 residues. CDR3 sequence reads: CASSSRVMDTQYF. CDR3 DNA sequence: TGTGCCAGCAGCTCAAGAGTTATGGATACGCAGTATTTT.

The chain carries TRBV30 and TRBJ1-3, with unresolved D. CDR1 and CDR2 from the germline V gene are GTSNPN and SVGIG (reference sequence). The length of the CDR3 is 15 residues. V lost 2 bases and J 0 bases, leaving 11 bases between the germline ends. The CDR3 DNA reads TGTGCCTGGAGTCCTGGGGTTACCTCTGGAAACACCATATATTTT. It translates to CAWSPGVTSGNTIYF.

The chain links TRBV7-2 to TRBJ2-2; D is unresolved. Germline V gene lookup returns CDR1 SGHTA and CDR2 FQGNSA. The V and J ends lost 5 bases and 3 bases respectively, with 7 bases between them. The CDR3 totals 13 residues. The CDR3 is CASSPRDTGELFF. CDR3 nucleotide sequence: TGTGCCAGCAGCCCCCGGGACACCGGGGAGCTGTTTTTT.

The CDR3 bases are TGTGCCAGCAGTTTCTCGGACGGCGCAAGCAATCAGCCCCAGCATTTT. Its protein product is CASSFSDGASNQPQHF. The chain uses TRBV6-5 and TRBJ1-5; no clear D gene. Germline values: CDR1 MNHEY, CDR2 SVGAGI. The CDR3 length is 16 residues. Trimming shortened V by 4 bases and J by 1 base, and 14 bases separated the two germline ends.